One and the same sample provided the 8 T cell receptor beta chains below, sequenced in a study of T cells in Graves' hyperthyroidism and ophthalmopathy. From RNA transcripts, TCR beta CDR3 regions were amplified. The HTBI primer set served for first-round RT-PCR of the TCR CDR3. MiXCR, applied by TCRdb to the multiplex PCR reads, yields one record per CDR3 protein. The data contain hundreds of thousands of distinct CDR3 sequences, roughly 46% of them singletons. The material sequenced was peripheral blood or thyroid tissue (not recorded which). These receptors originate from a woman aged 18-35 years with Graves' hyperthyroidism.

This clonotype has at least ten counts. This rearrangement joins TRBV2 to TRBJ1-1; TRBD1 might be the D (5 bases). Germline CDR1 reads SNHLY; CDR2 reads FYNNEI. This CDR3 has 14 residues. V lost 7 bases to trimming and J lost 1 base, with 13 bases between them. The CDR3 DNA reads TGTGCCAGCACAGGGCCGGGGGGGAACACTGAAGCTTTCTTT. Translation gives CASTGPGGNTEAFF.

CDR3 DNA: TGTGCCAGCAGGCCCGACAGGGGGCGCGAAAAACTGTTTTTT. This sequence encodes CASRPDRGREKLFF. The rearrangement links TRBV2 to TRBJ1-4, with 10 bases fitting TRBD1. Trimming took 6 bases from V and 8 from J; bases not matched to a gene: 6. This CDR3 has 14 residues. CDR1 and CDR2 from the germline V gene are SNHLY and FYNNEI.

J is TRBJ2-7 and V is TRBV7-6; 10 bases fit TRBD1. This CDR3 spans 16 amino acids. Trimming removed 8 bases from V and 1 base from J; junction bases left unmatched: 11. Germline V lookup: CDR1 SGHVS, CDR2 FNYEAQ. In DNA form, the CDR3 reads TGTGCCAGCTCACCACAAGGACAGGGGGGGTCCTACGAGCAGTACTTC. This codes for CASSPQGQGGSYEQYF.

This clonotype was seen once. V is TRBV29-1 and J is TRBJ2-5; 12 bases agree with TRBD2. This CDR3 contains 13 residues. Germline V gene sequence: CDR1 SQVTM, CDR2 ANQGSEA. J lost 1 base, V lost 7 bases, and 1 base had no gene match. The DNA of the CDR3 is TGCAGCGGGACTAGCGGGACCCAAGAGACCCAGTACTTC. This encodes CSGTSGTQETQYF.

This clonotype turned up a few times. The gene calls are TRBV19 and TRBJ1-1, with D perhaps matching TRBD1 (6 bases). With 5 bases removed from V and 0 bases from J, the gap between germline ends came to 13 bases. This CDR3 is 15 amino acids long. CDR1 is LNHDA and CDR2 is SQIVND in the germline V gene (reference sequence). The chain's CDR3 is CASSAQDSLNTEAFF. The CDR3 DNA reads TGTGCCAGTAGTGCCCAGGACAGTTTGAACACTGAAGCTTTCTTT.

The CDR3 DNA reads TGCAGTGCTAGCACCAGGGCGGGAACTCAAACTAATGAAAAACTGTTTTTT. Translation gives CSASTRAGTQTNEKLFF. The chain joins TRBV20-1 to TRBJ1-4; D is perhaps TRBD1 (5 bases). Per germline, CDR1 DFQATT and CDR2 SNEGSKA (reference sequence). The germline V and J ends were trimmed by 3 bases and 1 base, with 18 bases remaining between them. The CDR3 is 17 residues long.

This clonotype appeared a few times. The genes are TRBV2 and TRBJ1-2; D is perhaps TRBD1 (5 bases). CDR1 SNHLY and CDR2 FYNNEI come from the germline V gene. This CDR3 contains 14 residues. Between the trimmed V and J ends, which lost 7 bases and 2 bases, there was a span of 14 bases. Here the CDR3 DNA reads TGTGCCAGCAATGTGCAGGGAGGGAACTATGGCTACACCTTC. Translated: CASNVQGGNYGYTF.

This clonotype was picked up a small number of times. The chain has TRBV20-1 and TRBJ1-2; D gene uncertain. The germline gives CDR1 DFQATT, CDR2 SNEGSKA (reference sequence). CDR3 length: 14 amino acids. With 4 bases removed from V and 7 bases from J, the gap between germline ends came to 19 bases. The CDR3 nucleotides are TGCAGTGCTACCCTCGGAGCCTCAGACGGTGGCTACACCTTC. Its protein is CSATLGASDGGYTF.